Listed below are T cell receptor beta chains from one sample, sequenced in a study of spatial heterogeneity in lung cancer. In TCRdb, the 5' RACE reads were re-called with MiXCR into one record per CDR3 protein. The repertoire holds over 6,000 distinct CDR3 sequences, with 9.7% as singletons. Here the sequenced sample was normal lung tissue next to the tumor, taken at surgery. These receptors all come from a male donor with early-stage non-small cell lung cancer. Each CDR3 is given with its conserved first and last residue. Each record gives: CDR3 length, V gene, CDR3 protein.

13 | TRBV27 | CASRTGTGSEQYF
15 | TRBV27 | CASSLSGGGNQPQHF
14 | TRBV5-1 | CASSRTSRTGELFF
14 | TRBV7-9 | CASLQRGSTDTQYF
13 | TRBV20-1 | CSSLGQGTDTQYF
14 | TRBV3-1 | CASSHDRRKDTIYF
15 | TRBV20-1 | CSAFGTPAGPDTQYF
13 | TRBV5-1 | CASSLGLQETQYF
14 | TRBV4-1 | CASSFWTGSQPQHF
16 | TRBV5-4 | CASSGGPSGGPYEQYF
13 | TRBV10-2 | CASLAPDGDEQYF
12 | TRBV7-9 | CASSPTSYEQYF
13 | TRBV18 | CASSPMANTEAFF
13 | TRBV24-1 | CATSDWTGSGYTF
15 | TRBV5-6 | CASSPRTGPQSEAFF
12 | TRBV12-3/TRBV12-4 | CASSSTGYGYTF
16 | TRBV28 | CASSSPNTSGRETQYF
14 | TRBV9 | CASSVEQRTDTQYF
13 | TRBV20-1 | CSAGRQPNYGYTF
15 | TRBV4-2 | CASSPGTGRTYEQYF
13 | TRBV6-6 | CASSQGTAYEQYF
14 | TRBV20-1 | CSARSDSTPEEQYF
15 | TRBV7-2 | CASSLGPASQETQYF